The next 9 T cell receptor beta chains were all read from a single sample in a study of cytotoxic CD8 clonotypes in ibrutinib-treated CLL. Measured with immunoSEQ multiplex PCR; TCRdb has only the in-frame clones, and not every one. The repertoire holds around 70,000 clones, with 80% as singletons. Material: PBMCs, obtained at disease progression, from a patient treated with ibrutinib. All receptors come from a human donor with chronic lymphocytic leukemia.

DNA for the CDR3: TGTGCCAGCAGTCCAGGGGGAAATGAAGCTTTCTTT. It encodes CASSPGGNEAFF. This chain links TRBV11-3 with TRBJ1-1; 7 bases align to TRBD1. This CDR3 region has 12 residues. The trim removed 6 bases at V and 7 bases at J, leaving 5 bases unmatched. Germline CDR1 reads SGHNT; CDR2 reads YENEEA. Complete variable domain (other parts from reference TRBV11-3 and TRBJ1-1): EAGVVQSPRYKIIEKKQPVAFWCNPISGHNTLYWYLQNLGQGPELLIRYENEEAVDDSQLPKDRFSAERLKGVDSTLKIQPAELGDSAVYLCASSPGGNEAFFGQGTRLTVV.

This clone has only one observation. The V call is TRBV5-5, the J call TRBJ2-5; 10 bases agree with TRBD1. The trim removed 3 bases at V and 4 bases at J, leaving 9 bases unmatched. The CDR3 has 16 residues. Germline V gives CDR1 SGHKS, CDR2 YYEKEE (reference sequence). In DNA form, the CDR3 reads TGTGCCAGCAGCTACTGGACAGGGGGGAGTTTAGAGACCCAGTACTTC. Its translation is CASSYWTGGSLETQYF.

The genes are TRBV28 and TRBJ2-7; TRBD1 matches at 7 bases. Germline loops: CDR1 MDHEN, CDR2 SYDVKM. J lost 11 bases, V lost 4 bases, and 14 bases had no gene match. The CDR3 spans 14 residues. CDR3 protein: CASSWDRNLRKEYF. The CDR3, as DNA: TGTGCCAGCAGTTGGGACAGAAACCTAAGAAAGGAGTACTTC.

This clone was seen ten or more times. V gene TRBV2 combines with J gene TRBJ1-3, with TRBD1 matching over 9 bases. The V and J ends lost 3 bases and 0 bases, in that order; junction bases with no gene match: 3. Germline lookup yields CDR1 SNHLY and CDR2 FYNNEI. CDR3 length: 16 amino acids. CDR3 sequence (DNA): TGTGCCAGCAGTGAGGGACAGGGCCGCTCTGGAAACACCATATATTTT. Translating it yields CASSEGQGRSGNTIYF.

J is TRBJ1-3 and V is TRBV19; TRBD1 aligns across 10 bases. Germline V gene sequence: CDR1 LNHDA, CDR2 SQIVND (reference sequence). The V gene end was trimmed by 5 bases and the J gene end by 1 base; junction bases not matched to a gene: 5. The CDR3 is 16 residues long. The CDR3 here is CASSRWDRGSGNTIYF. The CDR3 nucleotides are TGTGCCAGTAGTCGGTGGGACAGGGGATCTGGAAACACCATATATTTT.

V is TRBV9 and J is TRBJ2-2, with D tentatively TRBD2 (5 bases). The CDR3 has 13 residues. V shed 4 bases and J shed 8 bases, with 12 bases lying between them. The V gene's germline CDR1 is SGDLS and CDR2 YYNGEE. The CDR3 region is CASSRGGVGELFF. CDR3 bases: TGTGCCAGCAGCCGGGGTGGGGTAGGGGAGCTGTTTTTT.

With respect to this clone: Additional DNA sequences in this sample encode the identical CDR3. The rearrangement uses TRBV7-8 and TRBJ2-7; D call uncertain. Germline V gene data show CDR1 as SGHVS and CDR2 as FQNEAQ. This CDR3 contains 11 residues. Trimming cost V 2 bases and J 1 base, with 0 bases left between them. As DNA, the CDR3 is TGTGCCAGCAGCTTATCCTACGAGCAGTACTTC. This translates into CASSLSYEQYF. Complete variable domain (other parts from reference TRBV7-8 and TRBJ2-7): GAGVSQSPRYKVAKRGQDVALRCDPISGHVSLFWYQQALGQGPEFLTYFQNEAQLDKSGLPSDRFFAERPEGSVSTLKIQRTQQEDSAVYLCASSLSYEQYFGPGTRLTVT.

J is TRBJ1-5 and V is TRBV12-5; 8 bases agree with TRBD1. Per germline, CDR1 LGHNT and CDR2 FRNRAP. The CDR3 has 17 residues. V was pared by 1 base and J by 5 bases, with 10 bases of the junction left unmatched. In DNA form, the CDR3 reads TGTGCTAGTGGTTTGGGAAGACAGGGGATGAGGGATCAGCCCCAGCATTTT. As protein: CASGLGRQGMRDQPQHF.

The chain uses TRBV7-2 and TRBJ2-7; D unclear. The CDR3 extends over 11 amino acids. V was pared by 5 bases and J by 2 bases, with 4 bases between. Germline V gives CDR1 SGHTA, CDR2 FQGNSA. This chain's CDR3 is CASSRAYEQYF. The CDR3 DNA reads TGTGCCAGCAGCCGCGCCTACGAGCAGTACTTC.